A single sample gave rise to the 3 T cell receptor beta chains below, sequenced in a study of blood T cell repertoires in COVID-19. The table came from immunoSEQ multiplex PCR; TCRdb's copy has only in-frame clones and leaves some out. In the table there are about 90,000 clones, less than 95% of which are singletons. Source material: peripheral blood. These receptors came from a human donor with active COVID-19. The donor label of this sample is uncertain.

The genes are TRBV6-2 or TRBV6-3 and TRBJ1-5; D is undetermined. The CDR3 has 16 residues. Germline CDR1 reads MNHEY; CDR2 reads SVGEGT. The ends were cut back, 2 bases at V and 7 bases at J, with 18 bases in the middle. CDR3 nucleotides: TGTGCCAGCAGTTACCCGCCCGGGCGGGATCGACAGCCCCAGCATTTT. This sequence encodes CASSYPPGRDRQPQHF.

The chain recombines TRBV7-6 with TRBJ2-2, with 8 bases aligning to TRBD1. CDR1 is SGHVS, CDR2 FNYEAQ, per germline. The CDR3 is made up of 17 amino acids. With 1 base clipped from V and 0 bases from J, the junction kept 4 bases outside the gene matches. CDR3 amino acids: CASSLGGQGTNTGELFF. As DNA, the CDR3 is TGTGCCAGCAGCTTAGGTGGACAGGGTACGAACACCGGGGAGCTGTTTTTT.

CDR3 amino acids: CASSPRVRENYGYTF. In nucleotides, the CDR3 is TGTGCCAGCAGCCCCCGGGTCAGGGAAAACTATGGCTACACCTTC. The rearrangement links TRBV9 to TRBJ1-2; D might be TRBD1 (5 bases). The CDR3 is made up of 15 amino acids. V shed 4 bases and J shed 2 bases, with 15 bases lying between them. Germline V gene sequence: CDR1 SGDLS, CDR2 YYNGEE.